Following are 24 T cell receptor beta chains from one sample sequenced in a study of neurological immune-mediated disorders. Time point described: technical triplicate 1. Each CDR3 protein gets one entry after TCRdb re-called the 5' RACE reads with MiXCR. The repertoire consists of fewer than 30,000 distinct CDR3 sequences, with about 13% occurring once and the leading ten covering around 5%. The sequenced sample consisted of CD4+ T cells from blood. The receptors were gathered from a female donor with HTLV-1-associated myelopathy (HAM/TSP).

This clonotype was detected ten times or more. The rearrangement links TRBV5-1 to TRBJ2-7; TRBD1 matches at 9 bases. The CDR3 length is 14 residues. V was pared by 2 bases and J by 6 bases, with 6 bases of the junction left unmatched. CDR1 and CDR2 (germline): SGHRS, YFSETQ. The CDR3 bases are TGCGCCAGCAGCTTACGGACAGGGGCGCTCGAGCAGTACTTC. As protein: CASSLRTGALEQYF.

This clonotype showed up many times. This chain connects TRBV5-1 to TRBJ2-7; D possibly matches TRBD1 or TRBD2 (6 bases each). Trimming shortened V by 4 bases and J by 1 base, and 9 bases separated the two germline ends. Germline V gene data show CDR1 as SGHRS and CDR2 as YFSETQ. This CDR3 has 13 residues. The CDR3 nucleotides are TGCGCCAGCAGCGGAGGGGGGTCCTACGAGCAGTACTTC. This codes for CASSGGGSYEQYF.

This clonotype has a count of ten or more. The gene calls are TRBV20-1 and TRBJ2-3, with D hard to call. CDR1 and CDR2 from the germline V gene are DFQATT and SNEGSKA (reference sequence). CDR3 size: 13 residues. Trimming left V 3 bases short and J 10 bases short, with 17 bases between. In DNA form, the CDR3 reads TGCAGTGCTAGTGAGGCCGAAGGCCCACCGCAGTATTTT. Its translation is CSASEAEGPPQYF.

This clonotype counts as medium-sized (0.01 to 0.1%). The gene calls are TRBV5-1 and TRBJ2-2, with a tentative D call TRBD1 (6 bases). The CDR3 is made up of 14 amino acids. Germline lookup yields CDR1 SGHRS and CDR2 YFSETQ. V gave up 5 bases and J gave up 0 bases, with 8 bases separating them. For the CDR3, the DNA is TGCGCCAGCAGAGAGGGGGCGAACACCGGGGAGCTGTTTTTT. It yields the protein CASREGANTGELFF.

This clonotype was picked up many times. V and J are TRBV4-2 and TRBJ2-3; the match to TRBD2 covers 7 bases. The CDR3 spans 16 residues. Germline-derived CDR1 and CDR2 are LGHNA and YNFKEQ. Trimming at V came to 0 bases and at J to 3 bases, leaving 6 bases not matched to a gene. CDR3 DNA: TGTGCCAGCAGCCAAGATCCGGCGGGGGAGACAGATACGCAGTATTTT. Translation gives CASSQDPAGETDTQYF.

At least ten counts were recorded for this clonotype. This rearrangement joins TRBV10-3 to TRBJ1-5; no firm D call. Trimming removed 6 bases at V and 0 bases at J, with 6 bases between. This CDR3 spans 13 amino acids. CDR1 and CDR2 from the germline V gene are ENHRY and SYGVKD. CDR3 region: CAISVDSNQPQHF. For the CDR3, the DNA is TGTGCCATCAGCGTGGATAGCAATCAGCCCCAGCATTTT.

This clonotype is classed as medium-sized. The genes are TRBV7-3 and TRBJ1-1; no firm D call. This CDR3 contains 13 residues. CDR1 is SGHTA, CDR2 FQGTGA, per germline. V dropped 0 bases and J dropped 1 base, with 3 bases sitting between them. The CDR3 region has the DNA TGTGCCAGCAGCTTAACGGGGAACACTGAAGCTTTCTTT. Its protein is CASSLTGNTEAFF.

This clonotype was counted many times. CDR3 sequence (DNA): TGTGCCAGCAGCGTAGCCTGGGGGGGGGACACCGGGGAGCTGTTTTTT. Amino acids: CASSVAWGGDTGELFF. The chain couples TRBV9 to TRBJ2-2, with TRBD2 matching 7 bases. Germline CDR1 is SGDLS and CDR2 is YYNGEE. The CDR3 has 16 amino acids. Trimming removed 0 bases from V and 3 bases from J; junction bases left unmatched: 5.

The table lists this clonotype with many counts. This rearrangement joins TRBV20-1 to TRBJ2-5; D is perhaps TRBD2 (6 bases). The germline V gene encodes CDR1 DFQATT and CDR2 SNEGSKA (reference sequence). Trimming left V 5 bases short and J 7 bases short, with 11 bases between. CDR3 length: 11 residues. CDR3 DNA sequence: TGCAGTGCTGGGACGGGAGTGACCCAGTACTTC. Translation: CSAGTGVTQYF.

This clonotype was recorded many times. J is TRBJ2-7 and V is TRBV5-1, with 8 bases fitting TRBD1. The CDR3 is 15 residues long. Germline values: CDR1 SGHRS, CDR2 YFSETQ. The V gene end was trimmed by 2 bases and the J gene end by 5 bases; junction bases not matched to a gene: 9. CDR3 nucleotides: TGCGCCAGCAGCTTAGGACAGGGAGCCTTCCACGAGCAGTACTTC. Amino acids: CASSLGQGAFHEQYF.

This clonotype was counted ten times or more. The chain joins TRBV28 to TRBJ2-7; D unclear. Germline V gene sequence: CDR1 MDHEN, CDR2 SYDVKM. The CDR3 runs to 13 residues. V was pared by 6 bases and J by 3 bases, with 12 bases between. The DNA for the CDR3 is TGTGCCAGCAGGGTGGACCGCAACTACGAGCAGTACTTC. This encodes CASRVDRNYEQYF. The complete variable domain, with remaining parts taken from reference TRBV28 and TRBJ2-7, reads DVKVTQSSRYLVKRTGEKVFLECVQDMDHENMFWYRQDPGLGLRLIYFSYDVKMKEKGDIPEGYSVSREKKERFSLILESASTNQTSMYLCASRVDRNYEQYFGPGTRLTVT.

This clonotype was observed many times. The chain carries TRBV21-1 and TRBJ2-5; TRBD1, as called in the table, went unchecked against the DNA. TRBV21-1 is designated a pseudogene. The CDR3 contains 14 residues. The CDR3 sequence is CASSQTGRWETQYF. CDR3 bases: TGTGCCAGCAGCCAGACAGGAAGGTGGGAGACCCAGTACTTC.

This clonotype ranks as medium-sized. The chain uses TRBV5-1 and TRBJ2-3; 13 nucleotides match TRBD2. This CDR3 is built from 15 residues. Germline CDR1 reads SGHRS; CDR2 reads YFSETQ. V was clipped by 4 bases and J by 4 bases; unmatched bases: 3. This chain's CDR3 is CASSGGLAGPDTQYF. The CDR3 DNA sequence: TGCGCCAGCAGCGGGGGACTAGCGGGACCAGATACGCAGTATTTT.

There are many counts of this clonotype. The J gene is TRBJ2-5, the V gene TRBV6-5, with no clear D. CDR1 is MNHEY and CDR2 is SVGAGI in the germline V gene. Trimming left V 6 bases short and J 5 bases short, with 10 bases between. The CDR3 consists of 12 residues. CDR3 sequence: CASSRPRETQYF. CDR3 in DNA: TGTGCCAGCAGCCGCCCACGGGAGACCCAGTACTTC.

DNA of the CDR3: TGCAGTGCTACGAACCTACCGGGACTAGCGGGAGGGCAGAATGAGCAGTTCTTC. It is translated as CSATNLPGLAGGQNEQFF. The chain couples TRBV20-1 to TRBJ2-1, with TRBD2 matching over 16 bases. CDR1 DFQATT and CDR2 SNEGSKA come from the germline V gene (reference sequence). V gave up 4 bases and J gave up 7 bases; unmatched junction bases: 13. The CDR3 extends over 18 amino acids.

This clonotype appeared many times. The chain carries TRBV7-2 and TRBJ2-1; D is unresolved. CDR3 length: 13 residues. The V end was cut by 3 bases, the J end by 8 bases, with 11 bases between. Looked up from germline, CDR1 is SGHTA and CDR2 is FQGNSA. DNA for the CDR3: TGTGCCAGCAGCTTTGCGAATTCGGATGAGCAGTTCTTC. It codes for CASSFANSDEQFF.

The chain joins TRBV7-9 to TRBJ2-3; 8 nucleotides line up with TRBD2. The J segment lost 13 bases and the V segment lost 3 bases, leaving 3 bases of the junction unmatched. The germline gives CDR1 SEHNR, CDR2 FQNEAQ (reference sequence). This CDR3 has 11 amino acids. The CDR3 sequence: CASSFSAGEYF. In DNA, the CDR3 is TGTGCCAGCAGCTTCTCAGCGGGGGAGTATTTT.

In its sample, this clonotype was seen many times. The J gene is TRBJ2-7, the V gene TRBV7-6; perhaps TRBD2 as D (6 bases). This CDR3 contains 12 residues. V dropped 5 bases and J dropped 5 bases, with 10 bases sitting between them. Germline V gene lookup returns CDR1 SGHVS and CDR2 FNYEAQ. The CDR3 here is CASSHGGDEQYF. The CDR3 region has the DNA TGTGCCAGCAGCCACGGCGGGGACGAGCAGTACTTC.

This clonotype was picked up many times. This chain links TRBV12-3 or TRBV12-4 with TRBJ2-2, with D perhaps TRBD1 or TRBD2 (6 bases each). V was trimmed by 7 bases and J by 4 bases, leaving 22 bases between them. The CDR3 is made up of 17 amino acids. The CDR3 nucleotides are TGTGCCAGCAAGCCCCGTCGGGGGCAGGGAGGCACCGGGGAGCTGTTTTTT. As protein: CASKPRRGQGGTGELFF.

This clonotype has at least ten counts. This chain uses TRBV5-8 with TRBJ1-2; D is ambiguous. The CDR3 runs to 12 residues. V gave up 2 bases and J gave up 4 bases, with 6 bases separating them. Germline assignment: CDR1 SGHTS and CDR2 YDEGEE. CDR3 in amino acids: CASSFNIYGYTF. In DNA form, the CDR3 reads TGTGCCAGCAGCTTCAACATCTATGGCTACACCTTC.

This clonotype was counted ten times or more. The chain combines TRBV20-1 with TRBJ2-3; no firm D call. The germline V gene encodes CDR1 DFQATT and CDR2 SNEGSKA (reference sequence). The CDR3 extends over 14 amino acids. The ends were cut back, 3 bases at V and 0 bases at J, with 10 bases in the middle. The CDR3 protein is CSASHTSSTDTQYF. CDR3 in DNA: TGCAGTGCTAGTCACACCTCTAGCACAGATACGCAGTATTTT.

As to this clonotype: The CDR3 does not end in the conserved phenylalanine or tryptophan, so this is likely a read error. J is TRBJ2-1 and V is TRBV10-3; D call uncertain. Germline loops: CDR1 ENHRY, CDR2 SYGVKD. The CDR3 covers 14 residues. Trimming removed 10 bases from V and 4 bases from J, with 17 bases in between. The chain's CDR3 is CATKTSVGYNEQFV. As DNA, the CDR3 is TGTGCCACAAAAACTTCTGTTGGGTACAATGAGCAGTTCGTC.

This clonotype was observed a handful of times. At one boundary the junction diverges from the germline segment, which might be a read error. The V gene is TRBV20-1, the J gene TRBJ2-7; D is possibly TRBD2 (5 bases). This CDR3 is 14 amino acids long. From germline, CDR1 is DFQATT and CDR2 SNEGSKA (reference sequence). CDR3 residues: CSARGRALSYEQYF. CDR3 sequence (DNA): TGCAGTGCAAGAGGGCGGGCACTTTCCTACGAGCAGTACTTC.

The sample holds many counts of this clonotype. The chain uses TRBV7-8 and TRBJ2-1, with a possible D match to TRBD1 (5 bases). V was clipped by 7 bases and J by 0 bases, with 16 bases between them. The CDR3 is 16 residues long. Germline CDR1 is SGHVS and CDR2 is FQNEAQ. In nucleotides, the CDR3 is TGTGCCAGCACGCTCCAGGGCGCAAGCTCCTACAATGAGCAGTTCTTC. Its translation is CASTLQGASSYNEQFF.